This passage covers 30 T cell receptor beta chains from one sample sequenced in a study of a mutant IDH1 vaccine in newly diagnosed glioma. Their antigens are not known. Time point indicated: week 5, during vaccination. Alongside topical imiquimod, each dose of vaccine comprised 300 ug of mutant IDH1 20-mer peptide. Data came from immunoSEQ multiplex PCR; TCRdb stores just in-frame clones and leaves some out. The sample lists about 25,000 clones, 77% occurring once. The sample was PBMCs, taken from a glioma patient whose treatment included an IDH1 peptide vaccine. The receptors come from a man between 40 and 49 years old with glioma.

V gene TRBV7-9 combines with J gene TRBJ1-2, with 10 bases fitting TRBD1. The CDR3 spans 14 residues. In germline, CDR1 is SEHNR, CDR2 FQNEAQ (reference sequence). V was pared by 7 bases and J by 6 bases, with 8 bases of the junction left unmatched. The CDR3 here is CASTGTGELNGYTF. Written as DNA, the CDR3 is TGTGCCAGCACCGGGACAGGGGAGTTGAATGGCTACACCTTC.

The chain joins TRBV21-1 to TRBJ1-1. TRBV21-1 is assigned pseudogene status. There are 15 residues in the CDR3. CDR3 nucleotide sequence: TGTGCCAGCAGCAAAAGGGGGGCGCTGGGCACTGAAGCTTTCTTT. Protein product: CASSKRGALGTEAFF.

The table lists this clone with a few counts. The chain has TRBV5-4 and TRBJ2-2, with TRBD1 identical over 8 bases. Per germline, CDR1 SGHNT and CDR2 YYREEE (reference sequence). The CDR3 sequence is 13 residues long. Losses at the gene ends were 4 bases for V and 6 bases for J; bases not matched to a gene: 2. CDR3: CASSKDRAGELFF. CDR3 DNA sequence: TGTGCCAGCAGCAAGGACAGGGCCGGGGAGCTGTTTTTT. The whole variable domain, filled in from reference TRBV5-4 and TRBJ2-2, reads ETGVTQSPTHLIKTRGQQVTLRCSSQSGHNTVSWYQQALGQGPQFIFQYYREEENGRGNFPPRFSGLQFPNYSSELNVNALELDDSALYLCASSKDRAGELFFGEGSRLTVL.

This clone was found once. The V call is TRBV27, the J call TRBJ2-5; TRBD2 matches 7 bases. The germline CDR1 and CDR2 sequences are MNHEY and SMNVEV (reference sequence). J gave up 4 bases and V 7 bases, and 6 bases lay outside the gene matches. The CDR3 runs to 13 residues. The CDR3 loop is CASTLREGETQYF. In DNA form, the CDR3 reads TGTGCCAGCACCCTAAGGGAGGGAGAGACCCAGTACTTC.

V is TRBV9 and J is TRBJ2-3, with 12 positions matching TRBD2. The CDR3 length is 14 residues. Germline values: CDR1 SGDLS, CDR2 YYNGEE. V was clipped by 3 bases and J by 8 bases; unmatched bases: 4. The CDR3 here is CASSAGLAGSTQYF. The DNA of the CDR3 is TGTGCCAGCAGCGCGGGACTAGCGGGTTCTACGCAGTATTTT.

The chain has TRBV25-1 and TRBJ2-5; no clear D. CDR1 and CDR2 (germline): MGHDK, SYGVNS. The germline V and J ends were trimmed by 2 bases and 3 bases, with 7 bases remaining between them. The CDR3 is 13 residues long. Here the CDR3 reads CASSENYKETQYF. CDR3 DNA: TGTGCCAGCAGTGAAAACTACAAAGAGACCCAGTACTTC.

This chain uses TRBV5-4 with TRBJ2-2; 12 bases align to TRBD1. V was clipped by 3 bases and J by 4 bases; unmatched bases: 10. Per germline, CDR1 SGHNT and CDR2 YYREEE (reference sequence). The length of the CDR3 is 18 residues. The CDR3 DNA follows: TGTGCCAGCAGCTCCGGGACAGGGGGCGGATTTGGCACCGGGGAGCTGTTTTTT. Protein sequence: CASSSGTGGGFGTGELFF.

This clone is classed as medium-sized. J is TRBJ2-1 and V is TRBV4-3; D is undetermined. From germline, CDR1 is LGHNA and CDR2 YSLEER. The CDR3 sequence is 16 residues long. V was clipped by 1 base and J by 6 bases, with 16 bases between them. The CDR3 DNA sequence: TGCGCCAGCAGCCAAGGTTCGGGCGGTACCGTCAATGAGCAGTTCTTC. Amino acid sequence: CASSQGSGGTVNEQFF.

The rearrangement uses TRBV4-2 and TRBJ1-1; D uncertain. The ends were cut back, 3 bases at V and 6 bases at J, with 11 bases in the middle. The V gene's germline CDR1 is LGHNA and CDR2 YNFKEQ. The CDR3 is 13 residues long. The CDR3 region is CASSQTGVAEAFF. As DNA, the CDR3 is TGTGCCAGCAGCCAGACCGGTGTCGCTGAAGCTTTCTTT.

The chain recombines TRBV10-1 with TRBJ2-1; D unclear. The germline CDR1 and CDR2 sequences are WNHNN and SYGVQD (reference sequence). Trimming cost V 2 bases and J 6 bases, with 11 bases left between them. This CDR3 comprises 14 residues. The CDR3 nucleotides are TGCGCCAGCAGTGAGAATTTCCCAATCAATGAGCAGTTCTTC. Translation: CASSENFPINEQFF.

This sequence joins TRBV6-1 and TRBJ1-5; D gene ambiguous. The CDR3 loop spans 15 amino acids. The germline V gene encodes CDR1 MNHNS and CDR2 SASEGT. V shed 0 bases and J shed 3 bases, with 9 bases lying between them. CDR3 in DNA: TGTGCCAGCAGTGAAGCGGACGGGGACAATCAGCCCCAGCATTTT. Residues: CASSEADGDNQPQHF.

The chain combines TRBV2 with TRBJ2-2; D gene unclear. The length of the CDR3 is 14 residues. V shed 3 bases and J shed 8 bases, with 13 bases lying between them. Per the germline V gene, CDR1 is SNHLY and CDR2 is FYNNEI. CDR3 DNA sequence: TGTGCCAGCAGTGAGCTGTCCTCCGAAGGGGAGCTGTTTTTT. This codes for CASSELSSEGELFF.

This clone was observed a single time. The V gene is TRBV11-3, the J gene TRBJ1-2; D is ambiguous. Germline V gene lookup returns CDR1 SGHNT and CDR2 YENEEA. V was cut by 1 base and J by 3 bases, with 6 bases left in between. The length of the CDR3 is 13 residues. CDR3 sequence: CASSLGAYYGYTF. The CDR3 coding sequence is TGTGCCAGCAGCTTAGGGGCGTACTATGGCTACACCTTC. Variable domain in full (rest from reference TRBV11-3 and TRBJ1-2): EAGVVQSPRYKIIEKKQPVAFWCNPISGHNTLYWYLQNLGQGPELLIRYENEEAVDDSQLPKDRFSAERLKGVDSTLKIQPAELGDSAVYLCASSLGAYYGYTFGSGTRLTVV.

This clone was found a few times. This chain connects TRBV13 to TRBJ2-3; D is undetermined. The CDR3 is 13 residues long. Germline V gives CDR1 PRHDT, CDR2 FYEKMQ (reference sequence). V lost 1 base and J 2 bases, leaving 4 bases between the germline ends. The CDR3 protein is CASSLAPTDTQYF. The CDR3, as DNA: TGTGCCAGCAGCTTAGCTCCCACAGATACGCAGTATTTT.

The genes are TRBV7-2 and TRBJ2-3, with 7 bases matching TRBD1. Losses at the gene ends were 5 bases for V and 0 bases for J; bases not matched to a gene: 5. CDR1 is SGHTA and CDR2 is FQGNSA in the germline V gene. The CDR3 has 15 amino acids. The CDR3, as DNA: TGTGCCAGCAGCGAGACAGGGATCAGCACAGATACGCAGTATTTT. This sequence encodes CASSETGISTDTQYF.

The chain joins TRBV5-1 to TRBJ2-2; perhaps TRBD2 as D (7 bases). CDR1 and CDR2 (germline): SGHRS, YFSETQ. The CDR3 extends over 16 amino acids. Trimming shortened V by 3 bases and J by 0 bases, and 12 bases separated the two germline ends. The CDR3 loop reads CASSSRGATNTGELFF. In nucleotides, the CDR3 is TGCGCCAGCAGCTCCCGGGGGGCCACGAACACCGGGGAGCTGTTTTTT.

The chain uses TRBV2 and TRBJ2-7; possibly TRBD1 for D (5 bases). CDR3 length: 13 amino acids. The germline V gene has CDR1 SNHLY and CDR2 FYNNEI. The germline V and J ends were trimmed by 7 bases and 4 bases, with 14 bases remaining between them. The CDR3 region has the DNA TGTGCCAGCACTCGTTTTACAGGATACGAGCAGTACTTC. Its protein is CASTRFTGYEQYF.

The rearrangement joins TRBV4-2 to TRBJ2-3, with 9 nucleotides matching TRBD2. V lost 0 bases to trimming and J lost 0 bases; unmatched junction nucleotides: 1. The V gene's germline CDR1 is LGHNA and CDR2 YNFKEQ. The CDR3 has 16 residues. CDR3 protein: CASSQDTSGSTDTQYF. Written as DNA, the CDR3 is TGTGCCAGCAGCCAAGATACTAGCGGGAGCACAGATACGCAGTATTTT.

The DNA of the CDR3 is TGTGCCAGCAGCTTGACTAGCGTTAACACCGGGGAGCTGTTTTTT. It codes for CASSLTSVNTGELFF. The rearrangement joins TRBV7-9 to TRBJ2-2; 8 positions match TRBD2. V shed 3 bases, J shed 2 bases, and the junction held 2 bases outside the gene matches. The CDR3 has 15 residues. CDR1 and CDR2 from the germline V gene are SEHNR and FQNEAQ (reference sequence). The complete variable domain, with remaining parts taken from reference TRBV7-9 and TRBJ2-2, reads DTGVSQNPRHKITKRGQNVTFRCDPISEHNRLYWYRQTLGQGPEFLTYFQNEAQLEKSRLLSDRFSAERPKGSFSTLEIQRTEQGDSAMYLCASSLTSVNTGELFFGEGSRLTVL.

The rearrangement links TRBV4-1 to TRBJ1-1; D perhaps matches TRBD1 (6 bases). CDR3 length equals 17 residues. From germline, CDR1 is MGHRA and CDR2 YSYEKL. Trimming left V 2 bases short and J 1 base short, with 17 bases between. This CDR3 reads CASSQLYRAAGNTEAFF. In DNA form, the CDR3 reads TGCGCCAGCAGCCAATTGTACAGGGCAGCGGGGAACACTGAAGCTTTCTTT.

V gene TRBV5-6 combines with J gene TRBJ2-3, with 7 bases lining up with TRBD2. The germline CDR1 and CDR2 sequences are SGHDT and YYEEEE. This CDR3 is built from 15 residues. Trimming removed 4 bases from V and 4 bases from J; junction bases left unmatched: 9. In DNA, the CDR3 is TGTGCCAGCAGCCCGGACCTGCGGGAGTCAGATACGCAGTATTTT. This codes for CASSPDLRESDTQYF.

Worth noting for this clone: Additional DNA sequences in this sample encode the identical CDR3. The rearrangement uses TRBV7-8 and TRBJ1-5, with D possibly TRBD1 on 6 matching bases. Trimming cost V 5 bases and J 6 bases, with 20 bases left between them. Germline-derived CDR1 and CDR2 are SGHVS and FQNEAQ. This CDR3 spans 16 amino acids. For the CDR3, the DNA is TGTGCCAGCAGCCCGTCTAGGGGCAGGGGTCGTCAGCCCCAGCATTTT. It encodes CASSPSRGRGRQPQHF.

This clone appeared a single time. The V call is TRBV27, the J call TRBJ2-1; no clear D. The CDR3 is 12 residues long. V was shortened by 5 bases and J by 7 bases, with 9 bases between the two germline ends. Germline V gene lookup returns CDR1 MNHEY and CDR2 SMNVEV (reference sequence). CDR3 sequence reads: CASSVGKNEQFF. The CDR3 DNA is TGTGCCAGCAGTGTAGGGAAGAATGAGCAGTTCTTC.

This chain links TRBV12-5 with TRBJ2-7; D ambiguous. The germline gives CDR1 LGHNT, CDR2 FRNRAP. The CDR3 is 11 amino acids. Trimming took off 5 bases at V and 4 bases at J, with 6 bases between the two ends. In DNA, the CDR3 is TGTGCTAGTGGTCCTCAATACGAGCAGTACTTC. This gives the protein CASGPQYEQYF.

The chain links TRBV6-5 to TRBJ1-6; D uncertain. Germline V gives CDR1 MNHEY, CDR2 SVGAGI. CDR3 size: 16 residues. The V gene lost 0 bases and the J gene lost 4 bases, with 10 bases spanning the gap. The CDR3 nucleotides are TGTGCCAGCAGTTACTCTAACCGACTGTATAATTCACCCCTCCACTTT. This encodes CASSYSNRLYNSPLHF.

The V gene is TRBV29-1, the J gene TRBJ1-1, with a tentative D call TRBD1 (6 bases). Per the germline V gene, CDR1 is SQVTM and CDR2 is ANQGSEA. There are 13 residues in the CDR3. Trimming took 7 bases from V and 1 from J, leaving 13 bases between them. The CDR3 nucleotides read TGCAGCGCCGAGGGGGGGGCGAACACTGAAGCTTTCTTT. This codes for CSAEGGANTEAFF.

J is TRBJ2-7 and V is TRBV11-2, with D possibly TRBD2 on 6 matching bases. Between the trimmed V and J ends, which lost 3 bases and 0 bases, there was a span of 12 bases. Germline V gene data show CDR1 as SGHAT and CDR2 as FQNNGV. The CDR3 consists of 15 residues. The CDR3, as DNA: TGTGCCAGCAGCTTCTCTAGCGAGAGCTCCTACGAGCAGTACTTC. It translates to CASSFSSESSYEQYF.

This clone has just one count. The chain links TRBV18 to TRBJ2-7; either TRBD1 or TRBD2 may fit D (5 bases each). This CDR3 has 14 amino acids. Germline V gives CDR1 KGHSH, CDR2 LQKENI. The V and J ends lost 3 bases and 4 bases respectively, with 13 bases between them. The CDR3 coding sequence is TGTGCCAGCTCACCCGATGGGGGTGGTTACGAGCAGTACTTC. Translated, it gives CASSPDGGGYEQYF.

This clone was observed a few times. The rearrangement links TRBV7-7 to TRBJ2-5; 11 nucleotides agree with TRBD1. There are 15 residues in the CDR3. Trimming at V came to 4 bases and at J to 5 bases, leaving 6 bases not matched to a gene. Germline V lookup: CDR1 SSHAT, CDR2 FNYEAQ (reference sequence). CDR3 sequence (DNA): TGTGCCAGCAGCTCCCGGACAGGGGGCTTGGAGACCCAGTACTTC. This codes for CASSSRTGGLETQYF.

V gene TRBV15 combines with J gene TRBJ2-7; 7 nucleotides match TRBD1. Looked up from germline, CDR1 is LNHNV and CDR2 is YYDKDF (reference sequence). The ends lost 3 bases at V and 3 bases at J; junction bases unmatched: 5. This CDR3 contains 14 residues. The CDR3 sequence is CATSSGTADYEQYF. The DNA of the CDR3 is TGTGCCACCAGCAGCGGGACAGCCGACTACGAGCAGTACTTC. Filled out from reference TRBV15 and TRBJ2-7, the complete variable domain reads DAMVIQNPRYQVTQFGKPVTLSCSQTLNHNVMYWYQQKSSQAPKLLFHYYDKDFNNEADTPDNFQSRRPNTSFCFLDIRSPGLGDTAMYLCATSSGTADYEQYFGPGTRLTVT.